These 13 T cell receptor beta chains originate from one sample sequenced in a study of blood T cell repertoires in COVID-19. Profiled with immunoSEQ multiplex PCR; TCRdb holds only in-frame clones, not every one. The data hold 250,000 or so clones, with roughly 89% observed a single time. Sample: peripheral blood. All receptors derive from a woman between 40 and 55 years old who had recovered from COVID-19.

The chain carries TRBV29-1 and TRBJ1-1, with 8 positions matching TRBD1. The CDR3 has 12 amino acids. Germline values: CDR1 SQVTM, CDR2 ANQGSEA. V dropped 7 bases and J dropped 5; count of bases not matched to a gene: 6. DNA of the CDR3: TGCAGCGCCCAGGGGGCCGGTACTGAAGCTTTCTTT. Its translation: CSAQGAGTEAFF.

This chain links TRBV27 with TRBJ2-7, with TRBD2 matching 11 bases. Germline values: CDR1 MNHEY, CDR2 SMNVEV (reference sequence). Trimming cost V 6 bases and J 2 bases; bases outside gene matches: 15. The CDR3 is 18 amino acids. Here the CDR3 DNA reads TGTGCCAGCAGCCCGACTAGCGGGGATTACTCTAGAGCCTACGAGCAGTACTTC. This encodes CASSPTSGDYSRAYEQYF.

The genes are TRBV11-2 and TRBJ2-7; tentatively, D is TRBD1 (5 bases). Germline V gene data show CDR1 as SGHAT and CDR2 as FQNNGV. The CDR3 runs 12 residues. V was shortened by 6 bases and J by 6 bases, with 12 bases between the two germline ends. The CDR3 loop reads CASSPGFSEQYF. The CDR3 region has the DNA TGTGCCAGCAGTCCAGGGTTTAGCGAGCAGTACTTC.

This rearrangement joins TRBV18 to TRBJ1-2; 8 bases are shared with TRBD1. The CDR3 spans 13 residues. CDR1 is KGHSH, CDR2 LQKENI, per germline. V lost 3 bases, J lost 7 bases, and 4 bases stayed unmatched. For the CDR3, the DNA is TGTGCCAGCTCACCGGACAGGGATTTTGGCTACACCTTC. Protein sequence: CASSPDRDFGYTF.

V gene TRBV6-1 combines with J gene TRBJ2-2; D might be TRBD2 (6 bases). The V gene lost 1 base and the J gene lost 2 bases, with 11 bases spanning the gap. Germline values: CDR1 MNHNS, CDR2 SASEGT. This CDR3 spans 16 amino acids. CDR3 sequence: CASSEGLATNTGELFF. The CDR3 DNA sequence: TGTGCCAGCAGTGAAGGGCTAGCGACAAACACCGGGGAGCTGTTTTTT.

Concerning this clone itself: At one of its ends the junction is not consistent with the germline gene, which may arise from a read error. The chain joins TRBV9 to TRBJ2-1, with a weak D call TRBD2 (5 bases). Germline CDR1 and CDR2: SGDLS and YYNGEE. The length of the CDR3 is 14 residues. The CDR3 reads CASSRAVSHNEQFF. Written as DNA, the CDR3 is TGTGCCAGCAGCAGAGCGGTCTCCCACAATGAGCAGTTCTTC.

Remarks on this clone: Additional DNA sequences in this sample encode the identical CDR3. The chain recombines TRBV27 with TRBJ2-7, with 9 positions matching TRBD2. Per the germline V gene, CDR1 is MNHEY and CDR2 is SMNVEV (reference sequence). V gave up 2 bases and J gave up 3 bases; unmatched junction bases: 5. The CDR3 totals 15 residues. This CDR3 is CASSLNSGRDYEQYF. CDR3 nucleotides: TGTGCCAGCAGTTTAAATAGCGGGAGAGACTACGAGCAGTACTTC.

The rearrangement uses TRBV18 and TRBJ2-7; 10 bases map to TRBD2. The ends lost 6 bases at V and 0 bases at J; junction bases unmatched: 5. The CDR3 is 15 residues long. CDR1 is KGHSH, CDR2 LQKENI, per germline. In DNA, the CDR3 is TGTGCCAGCTCGACCGGGACTAGCGCCTCCTACGAGCAGTACTTC. Translation gives CASSTGTSASYEQYF.

The chain carries TRBV6-1 and TRBJ1-2, with TRBD1 matching 8 bases. The ends lost 2 bases at V and 4 bases at J; junction bases unmatched: 6. The CDR3 loop spans 15 amino acids. The germline CDR1 and CDR2 sequences are MNHNS and SASEGT. The CDR3 loop reads CASSEIGQGAYGYTF. As DNA, the CDR3 is TGTGCCAGCAGTGAAATTGGCCAGGGGGCCTATGGCTACACCTTC.

The chain recombines TRBV27 with TRBJ1-2; 7 nucleotides agree with TRBD1. Germline V CDR1 and CDR2: MNHEY, SMNVEV (reference sequence). Trimming at V came to 5 bases and at J to 7 bases, leaving 13 bases not matched to a gene. The CDR3 sequence is 15 residues long. Here the CDR3 DNA reads TGTGCCAGCAGTCCTCTTATGGGACAGCCGCTTGGCTACACCTTC. Encoded protein: CASSPLMGQPLGYTF.

The chain has TRBV7-3 and TRBJ1-1; 8 bases agree with TRBD1. This CDR3 is built from 15 residues. V trimming: 1 base; J trimming: 7 bases; junction bases outside the gene matches: 8. Per germline, CDR1 SGHTA and CDR2 FQGTGA. The CDR3 spells CASSLMPGQDGEAFF. The CDR3 coding sequence is TGTGCCAGCAGCTTAATGCCGGGACAGGACGGTGAAGCTTTCTTT.

The chain links TRBV5-1 to TRBJ2-2, with 9 bases identical to TRBD1. V shed 3 bases, J shed 3 bases, and the junction held 6 bases outside the gene matches. Per the germline V gene, CDR1 is SGHRS and CDR2 is YFSETQ. CDR3 size: 16 residues. The CDR3 DNA sequence: TGCGCCAGCAGCTCGGGACAGGGCGTCGACACCGGGGAGCTGTTTTTT. Its translation is CASSSGQGVDTGELFF. The full variable domain, with the rest looked up from reference TRBV5-1 and TRBJ2-2, is KAGVTQTPRYLIKTRGQQVTLSCSPISGHRSVSWYQQTPGQGLQFLFEYFSETQRNKGNFPGRFSGRQFSNSRSEMNVSTLELGDSALYLCASSSGQGVDTGELFFGEGSRLTVL.

The rearrangement uses TRBV12-5 and TRBJ2-7; 12 bases are shared with TRBD2. The CDR3 contains 16 residues. With 7 bases clipped from V and 0 bases from J, the junction kept 7 bases outside the gene matches. The germline V gene has CDR1 LGHNT and CDR2 FRNRAP. The CDR3 DNA sequence: TGTGCTAGTGTCTTACTAGCGGGAGGTGTCTCCTACGAGCAGTACTTC. This sequence encodes CASVLLAGGVSYEQYF.